Presented here are 19 T cell receptor beta chains from one specimen sequenced in a study of blood T cell repertoires in COVID-19. Sequencing was performed with immunoSEQ multiplex PCR; in TCRdb, only in-frame clones are kept and a portion is missing. The sample has around 65,000 clones, about 81% seen once. The sequenced sample was peripheral blood. The receptors originated from an older man with acute or convalescent COVID-19.

The chain has TRBV3-1 (or the pseudogene TRBV3-2) and TRBJ2-3; 8 positions match TRBD2. CDR1 LGHDT and CDR2 YNNKEL come from the germline V gene (reference sequence). There are 15 residues in the CDR3. Unmatched junction bases numbered 11, after V lost 7 bases and J lost 5 bases. CDR3 in DNA: TGTGCCAGCACCCCCCTGGCGGGGGGCGAAGATACGCAGTATTTT. It is translated as CASTPLAGGEDTQYF.

In regard to this clone: An end of the junction does not agree with germline; a read error may underlie this. The chain employs TRBV7-7 and TRBJ1-6; tentative D call: TRBD1 (5 bases). This CDR3 has 13 residues. Germline CDR1 reads SSHAT; CDR2 reads FNYEAQ (reference sequence). The CDR3 DNA follows: TGTGCTAGCAGCATAGACAGTTATTCACCCCTCCACTTT. Protein sequence: CASSIDSYSPLHF.

The chain links TRBV5-1 to TRBJ2-3, with 9 bases fitting TRBD2. The CDR3 contains 16 residues. Germline V lookup: CDR1 SGHRS, CDR2 YFSETQ. V trimming: 0 bases; J trimming: 5 bases; junction bases outside the gene matches: 7. CDR3 nucleotide sequence: TGCGCCAGCAGCTTGGGTGGCGGGAGGGCCCAAGATACGCAGTATTTT. Translated: CASSLGGGRAQDTQYF.

The rearrangement joins TRBV18 to TRBJ2-4; perhaps TRBD1 as D (6 bases). This CDR3 comprises 15 residues. Germline CDR1 KGHSH, CDR2 LQKENI. V shed 6 bases and J shed 6 bases, with 18 bases lying between them. The CDR3 DNA sequence: TGTGCCAGCTCCCTCCCGACAGGACGTCCAAACATTCAGTACTTC. It yields the protein CASSLPTGRPNIQYF.

This rearrangement joins TRBV6-5 to TRBJ1-1; D may be TRBD1 (6 bases). The CDR3 extends over 13 amino acids. Germline V lookup: CDR1 MNHEY, CDR2 SVGAGI. V lost 5 bases to trimming and J lost 8 bases, with 15 bases between them. CDR3 bases: TGTGCCAGCAGTCGGTGGACAGATAAAGAAGCTTTCTTT. Its translation is CASSRWTDKEAFF.

This sequence joins TRBV14 and TRBJ1-1; D gene unclear. There are 16 residues in the CDR3. V gave up 1 base and J gave up 4 bases, with 16 bases separating them. The germline CDR1 and CDR2 sequences are SGHDN and FVKESK. CDR3 bases: TGTGCCAGCAGCCAAGCCGGGAAGGTATTGGTCACTGAAGCTTTCTTT. It is translated as CASSQAGKVLVTEAFF.

The J gene is TRBJ2-2, the V gene TRBV6-4, with D maybe TRBD2 (6 bases). CDR3 length: 14 residues. Germline loops: CDR1 MRHNA, CDR2 SNTAGT. V gave up 10 bases and J gave up 0 bases, with 12 bases separating them. The CDR3 sequence: CATREVANTGELFF. The CDR3 DNA reads TGTGCCACCAGGGAGGTCGCGAACACCGGGGAGCTGTTTTTT.

The genes are TRBV6-2 or TRBV6-3 and TRBJ2-6, with D hard to call. The CDR3 runs to 16 residues. In germline, CDR1 is MNHEY, CDR2 SVGEGT. V lost 5 bases, J lost 0 bases, and 11 bases lay in between. This CDR3 is CASSKIGVSGANVLTF. The CDR3 DNA reads TGTGCCAGCAGTAAGATAGGAGTCTCTGGGGCCAACGTCCTGACTTTC.

The V gene is TRBV2, the J gene TRBJ2-3; 10 nucleotides align to TRBD2. There are 17 residues in the CDR3. Trimming at V came to 6 bases and at J to 3 bases, leaving 12 bases not matched to a gene. Germline V gene data show CDR1 as SNHLY and CDR2 as FYNNEI. The CDR3 is CASSPGLYSGRTDTQYF. CDR3 sequence (DNA): TGTGCCAGCAGCCCGGGCCTCTATAGCGGGAGGACAGATACGCAGTATTTT.

This clone was found once. V gene TRBV10-3 combines with J gene TRBJ2-5; 8 bases line up with TRBD1. This CDR3 has 14 residues. The trim removed 3 bases at V and 5 bases at J, leaving 5 bases unmatched. Germline V gene data show CDR1 as ENHRY and CDR2 as SYGVKD. The CDR3: CAISDSDREETQYF. The CDR3 nucleotides read TGTGCCATCAGTGATTCGGACAGGGAGGAGACCCAGTACTTC.

As regards this clone: One end of the junction fails to match germline, which may point to a read error. V is TRBV19 and J is TRBJ2-7, with a tentative D call TRBD2 (5 bases). Germline loops: CDR1 LNHDA, CDR2 SQIVND (reference sequence). This CDR3 has 11 amino acids. CDR3 nucleotide sequence: TGTGCCAGTAGTATCAGTCCGGGATTGATCTTC. Encoded protein: CASSISPGLIF.

CDR3 DNA: TGCGCCAGCAGCTTGCGACAGGGGACGGGAAACACCATATATTTT. This translates into CASSLRQGTGNTIYF. This chain joins TRBV5-1 and TRBJ1-3, with 8 bases lining up with TRBD1. The germline gives CDR1 SGHRS, CDR2 YFSETQ. This CDR3 contains 15 residues. V shed 1 base and J 4 bases; nucleotides not matched to a gene: 4.

The rearrangement links TRBV6-5 to TRBJ1-6; D possibly corresponds to TRBD1 (5 bases). There are 16 residues in the CDR3. The V gene lost 2 bases and the J gene lost 10 bases, with 18 bases spanning the gap. Germline V CDR1 and CDR2: MNHEY, SVGAGI. The CDR3 loop is CASSYLLTVSRSPLHF. CDR3 coding DNA: TGTGCCAGCAGTTACCTCCTGACAGTTTCTCGGTCACCCCTCCACTTT.

This clone appeared many times. This CDR3 is also generated by other DNA sequences in the sample. This rearrangement joins TRBV12-3 or TRBV12-4 to TRBJ1-1; no reliable D call. V was trimmed by 3 bases and J by 0 bases, leaving 5 bases between them. This CDR3 spans 13 amino acids. CDR3 coding DNA: TGTGCCAGCAGTTTGTCCTTGAACACTGAAGCTTTCTTT. This sequence encodes CASSLSLNTEAFF.

The genes are TRBV14 and TRBJ2-1; D perhaps matches TRBD2 (5 bases). Trimming stripped 1 base from V and 3 bases from J, with 7 bases between. The germline V gene encodes CDR1 SGHDN and CDR2 FVKESK. The CDR3 runs to 14 residues. CDR3 amino acids: CASSQALVYNEQFF. CDR3 DNA: TGTGCCAGCAGCCAAGCACTAGTCTACAATGAGCAGTTCTTC.

This chain uses TRBV5-1 with TRBJ2-3; 7 nucleotides line up with TRBD1. The CDR3 spans 15 residues. The V gene end was trimmed by 2 bases and the J gene end by 2 bases; junction bases not matched to a gene: 5. Germline CDR1 and CDR2: SGHRS and YFSETQ. The DNA of the CDR3 is TGCGCCAGCAGCTTCTCCGGGACAGACACAGATACGCAGTATTTT. As protein: CASSFSGTDTDTQYF.

The gene calls are TRBV3-1 (or the pseudogene TRBV3-2) and TRBJ1-4, with D perhaps matching TRBD1 (6 bases). Germline CDR1 and CDR2: LGHDT and YNNKEL (reference sequence). Between the trimmed V and J ends, which lost 7 bases and 0 bases, there was a span of 18 bases. The CDR3 sequence is 17 residues long. The CDR3 DNA is TGTGCCAGCATGGGGGGGGCGGGTAGTGCAACTAATGAAAAACTGTTTTTT. Translating gives CASMGGAGSATNEKLFF.

V is TRBV27 and J is TRBJ2-7, with TRBD1 matching 7 bases. This CDR3 region has 12 residues. J was trimmed by 5 bases and V by 5 bases; bases with no gene match: 3. CDR1 and CDR2 from the germline V gene are MNHEY and SMNVEV (reference sequence). CDR3 residues: CASSTGADEQYF. CDR3 in DNA: TGTGCCAGCAGTACAGGGGCAGACGAGCAGTACTTC.

This clone has a single count. The chain is built from TRBV5-1 and TRBJ2-7; 10 bases are a match to TRBD1. Germline lookup yields CDR1 SGHRS and CDR2 YFSETQ. Unmatched junction bases numbered 9, after V lost 5 bases and J lost 4 bases. This CDR3 has 15 amino acids. In DNA, the CDR3 is TGCGCCAGCAGAATGGGGGACAGGGGAGGTTACGAGCAGTACTTC. Its translation is CASRMGDRGGYEQYF.